The rows below give T cell receptor beta chains drawn from one sample of a study of T cell changes during pregnancy in multiple sclerosis. Profiled with immunoSEQ multiplex PCR; TCRdb holds only in-frame clones, not every one. The data hold roughly 40,000 clones, with around 91% observed a single time. Source: CD4+ T cells from peripheral blood mononuclear cells, taken before pregnancy. The receptors come from a female donor with multiple sclerosis, enrolled in a pregnancy study. Each CDR3 is given with its conserved first and last residue. The D gene is left open where the match is weak. Only part of the rows carry a size: once, few, many, or a class if the clone is expanded.

size	V	J	D	DNA	CDR3
.	TRBV6-5	TRBJ1-3	.	TGTGCCAGCAGTTCGCTAGTTGTGGCTGGAAACACCATATATTTT	CASSSLVVAGNTIYF
.	TRBV29-1	TRBJ2-7	TRBD2	TGCAGCGCGGGGGGACTCCTAGGCTACGAGCAGTACTTC	CSAGGLLGYEQYF
.	TRBV5-8	TRBJ2-4	.	TGTGCCAGCAGCTCTTACCACAGGTCCGGCAATGGGGTCATTCAGTACTTC	CASSSYHRSGNGVIQYF
.	TRBV19	TRBJ1-5	TRBD1	TGTGCCAGTAGTAAGGGGGCCGGTCAGCCCCAGCATTTT	CASSKGAGQPQHF
.	TRBV19	TRBJ2-3	TRBD2	TGTGCCAGTAGTCTCCCAGCGGGAGCGGCAGATACGCAGTATTTT	CASSLPAGAADTQYF
.	TRBV28	TRBJ2-1	TRBD2	TGTGCCAGCAGGGCTAGCGGGAGGGCTAGGGGTGAGCAGTTCTTC	CASRASGRARGEQFF
.	TRBV7-9	TRBJ2-1	.	TGTGCCAGCAGCTTAGGGCAGCGGGCATGGCATGAGCAGTTCTTC	CASSLGQRAWHEQFF
.	TRBV27	TRBJ2-5	.	TGTGCCAGCAGTTTATCCACAGGGTGGGAGACCCAGTACTTC	CASSLSTGWETQYF
few	TRBV10-3	TRBJ2-3	TRBD2	TGTGCCATCAGTGGCGGGAGCGGGGATACGCAGTATTTT	CAISGGSGDTQYF
.	TRBV28	TRBJ1-1	TRBD1	TGTGCCAGCAGCTGGACAGGCCCGGCGTACACTGAAGCTTTCTTT	CASSWTGPAYTEAFF